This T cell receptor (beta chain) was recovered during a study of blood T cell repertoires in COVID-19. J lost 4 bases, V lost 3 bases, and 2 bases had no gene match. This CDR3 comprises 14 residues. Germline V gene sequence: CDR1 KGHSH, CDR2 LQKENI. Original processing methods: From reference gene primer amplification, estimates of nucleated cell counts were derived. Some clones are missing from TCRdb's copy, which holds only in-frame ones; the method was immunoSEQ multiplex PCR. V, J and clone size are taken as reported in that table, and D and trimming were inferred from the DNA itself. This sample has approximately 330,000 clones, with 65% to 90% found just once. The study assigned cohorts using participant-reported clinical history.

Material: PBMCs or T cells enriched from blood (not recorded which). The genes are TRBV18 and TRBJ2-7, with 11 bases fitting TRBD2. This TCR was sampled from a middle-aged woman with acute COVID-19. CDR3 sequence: CASSPLAGGYEQYF. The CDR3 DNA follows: TGTGCCAGCTCACCGCTAGCGGGGGGTTACGAGCAGTACTTC.